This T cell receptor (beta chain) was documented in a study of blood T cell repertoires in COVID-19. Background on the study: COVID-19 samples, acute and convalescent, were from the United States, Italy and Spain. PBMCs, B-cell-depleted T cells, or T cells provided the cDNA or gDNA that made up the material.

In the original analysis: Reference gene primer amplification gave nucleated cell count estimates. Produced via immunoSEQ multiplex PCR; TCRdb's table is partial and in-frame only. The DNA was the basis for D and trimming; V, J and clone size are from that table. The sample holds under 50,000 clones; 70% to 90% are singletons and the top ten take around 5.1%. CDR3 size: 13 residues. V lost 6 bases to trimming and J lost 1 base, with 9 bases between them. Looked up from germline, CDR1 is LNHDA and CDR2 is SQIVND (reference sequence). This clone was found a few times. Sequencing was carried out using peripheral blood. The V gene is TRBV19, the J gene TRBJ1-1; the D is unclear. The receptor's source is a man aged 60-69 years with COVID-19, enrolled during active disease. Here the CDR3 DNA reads TGTGCCAGTAGCTACACAGAGAACACTGAAGCTTTCTTT. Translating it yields CASSYTENTEAFF.